The entry below describes one T cell receptor (beta chain). This specimen belongs to a study of blood T cell repertoires in COVID-19. Whole-study context: The United States, Italy and Spain supplied acute and convalescent COVID-19 samples. The cDNA or gDNA used as material had been derived from T cells, B-cell-depleted T cells, or PBMCs.

The CDR3 has 14 amino acids. Trimming removed 6 bases at V and 3 bases at J, with 14 bases between. From germline, CDR1 is LGHNT and CDR2 FRNRAP. Original processing notes: Using reference gene primer amplification, nucleated cell counts were estimated. Clones were sequenced by immunoSEQ multiplex PCR, and TCRdb holds only the in-frame ones, with some missing. V, J and clone size were drawn from that table, and D and trimming were deduced from the DNA. The table shows approximately 440,000 clones, with 90% occurring only once. The TCR comes from a man aged 18 to 35 who had recovered from COVID-19. The J gene is TRBJ1-2, the V gene TRBV12-5; D is ambiguous. Input material: PBMCs or T cells enriched from blood (not recorded which). The CDR3 loop reads CASGQTGIDYGYTF. The CDR3 nucleotides are TGTGCTAGTGGGCAAACGGGAATCGACTATGGCTACACCTTC.